This T cell receptor (beta chain) appears in the sequencing data of a study of cytomegalovirus exposure and HLA in healthy donors (dated by TCRdb to about 2017). Broadly, across the study: According to an earlier analysis of a few hundred of the donors, about 179 million T cells yielded roughly 100 million unique TCR beta sequences and approximately 300 Gb of sequence data. Along with the approximately 650-subject first cohort, a separate validation cohort of 120 different subjects was used. Alongside the repertoire data, information on donor age, sex, ethnicity and CMV serostatus was compiled. The study aimed to test whether signatures of past pathogen exposure could be identified by cataloging public T cell receptors. An earlier analysis of 587 of the donors applied high-throughput TCR beta sequencing to assess whether each TCR beta V gene segment acted as functional or pseudogenic. To study patterns of TCR occurrence, a later analysis re-analyzed previously published TCR beta repertoires from several hundred donors and added high-resolution HLA genotyping. The study used immunosequencing to profile the T cell repertoires of around 600 subjects and linked those repertoires to cytomegalovirus serostatus. A later genetic analysis took genome-wide SNP genotypes for about three fifths of the roughly 670 donors and used that subset as a discovery cohort. The number of donors typed differed by locus, with roughly 620-640 for A, B, C, DRB1 and DQB1, 522 for DQA1, approximately 570 for DPA1, and 472 for DPB1. Rather than drawing on any new phenotypic data, the later analysis identified candidate immune exposures from TCR beta sequences and the way those sequences occurred across donors. Of the roughly 400 genotyped donors, 65% to 90% fell in the genetic ancestry cluster associated with self-reported Caucasian donors. Approximately 330 gigabases of sequencing data and about 92 million unique TCR sequences made up an early release that covered nearly 650 HLA-typed donors. Every discovery cohort repertoire had been produced on one sequencing platform. High-throughput TCR immunosequencing, statistical association of individual TCRs with disease status, and machine learning were combined to predict cytomegalovirus infection status. Four to six DR-DQ haplotypes were handled as single units for association and clustering, since linkage in the cohort was strong. HLA typing included class I and class II loci at four-digit resolution. Across some 400 genotyped donors of the cohort, an average of about 240,000 unique TCR beta nucleotide sequences per donor were sequenced, and around 20% of those sequences were non-productive. Beyond this particular receptor, the publication reports: The only immune exposure information available for the cohort was CMV serostatus. A cluster of highly shared sequence variants was judged likely to be a technical artifact of the sequencing pipeline. A later genetic analysis associated a missense DCLRE1C variant with V-gene and J-gene trimming of TCR beta chains, and an independent cohort replicated the association. A later analysis reported that several top co-occurrence clusters appeared linked to parvovirus B19, influenza, CMV and Epstein-Barr virus. Linkage disequilibrium might explain the correlated functional status among segregating V segments, but an unknown experimental factor could not be ruled out. A later analysis found that TCR association rates varied across HLA loci, with DRB1 alleles showing the most associated TCRs and HLA-C alleles the fewest. Across donors, most TCR sequences were observed very rarely, whereas some public TCRs were present in many individuals. A later analysis found that HLA-associated TCR beta chains were more clonally expanded and had lower generation probabilities than equally common non-associated chains. The study gave a list of about 160 TCR beta chains associated with cytomegalovirus. It was suggested by the authors that the approach could potentially be generalized to other disease states and immunological phenotypes. Only TCR beta chains were sequenced in this cohort, and the absence of alpha or paired-chain data limited detectable features. Sequencing depth was assumed to be roughly uniform across donors in the presence/absence analyses, though that assumption may not hold. Because some donors lacked HLA typing at each locus, the association tests relied only on the typed subset. Strong co-occurrence of HLA alleles, especially DR and DQ, made assigning TCR associations to individual alleles difficult. The earlier analysis of about 600 of the donors excluded some 16 rarely observed V segments, including chromosome 9 orphons, because counts were too low. A later analysis found that most CMV-associated TCR beta chains appeared HLA-restricted, with HLA associations seemingly driven largely by CMV exposure. Specific HLA alleles were associated with 16,951 TCR beta sequences at a false discovery rate of 0.05 in a later analysis. According to a later genetic analysis, donors in an Asian-associated ancestry cluster had fewer N-insertions in productive TCRs than the roughly 660-donor mean. An earlier analysis of approximately 540 of the donors showed that most TCR beta V segments appeared in productive rearrangements either about 90% or about 30% of the time, which broadly matched IMGT annotations. Some IMGT-functional V segments, including TRBV6-2 and TRBV6-3, could not be told apart with the 87-base-pair reads, so those segments were excluded. A few of the identified cytomegalovirus-associated TCR beta chains were confirmed in vitro to be specific for cytomegalovirus antigens. The classifier was reported to diagnose cytomegalovirus status with high specificity and sensitivity in both the original cohort and the validation cohort. A further reported finding was that TCR beta sequences accurately predicted the HLA-A and HLA-B alleles for most subjects in the first cohort.

As concerns this clone: Its antigen is currently not known. Base qualities were left out, and no much larger clone turns up one base away.

Trimming takes 5 bases off V and 10 bases off J; junction bases not matched to a gene: 5. Including cysteine and phenylalanine, the CDR3 has 14 amino acids. Solely the CDR3 DNA is kept, with 42 bases framed from the first base. Looking up the germline V gene yields CDR1 MNHEY and CDR2 SVGAGI. The cohort was made up of about 610 healthy bone marrow donors. Cohort members were all nominally healthy when sampled, although unrecorded immune exposures were likely present. The donor tested CMV seronegative, placing the donor among the 300 to 450 seronegative members of the cohort. Each donor provided a peripheral blood sample, and peripheral blood mononuclear cells were used for TCR beta sequencing. Genomic DNA extraction from the blood cell samples was performed with the Qiagen DNeasy Blood Extraction Kit. Library preparation used the immunoSEQ multiplex PCR assay. For the multiplex PCR, a mixture combining 60 forward primers for TCR Vbeta segments and 13 reverse primers for TCR Jbeta segments was used. Amplification of the CDR3 region of rearranged TCR beta genes was performed with a multiplex PCR assay on genomic DNA. The amplified TCR beta libraries were sequenced on the Illumina HiSeq System as 87-base-pair reads. Concerning the study's data processing: In a later analysis, tens of millions of unique TCR beta chains were counted across the 650 to 750 repertoires, and roughly 11 million of these chains were shared by at least two donors. To remove PCR and sequencing errors, raw reads were error-corrected and collapsed into unique sequences using a nearest-neighbor algorithm that merged closely related sequences. Alignment of CDR3 sequences to IMGT reference sequences was used to assign V, D and J gene segments. For a sequence to be retained, at least a six-nucleotide match to both a V gene segment and a J gene segment was required. Rearrangements were classified as productive when the CDR3 lacked stop codons and remained in frame with V and J, and all other rearrangements were classified as non-productive. Following IMGT convention, CDR3 was defined as the stretch from the second conserved V-encoded cysteine to the conserved J-encoded phenylalanine. Sequences without an unambiguous match to a single V gene segment were excluded from the earlier analysis of 450 to 750 of the donors. An earlier analysis of 587 of the donors called V segments functional above 56.7% productive rearrangements and segregating when the between-donor standard deviation exceeded 5%. A statistical classification framework was developed to diagnose cytomegalovirus status using the catalog of TCR beta chain sequences. In a later analysis, TCR nucleotide sequences were compared against IMGT/GENE-DB human TR gene sequences so that V and J genes could be assigned. A later analysis assigned CDR3 sequences and most-parsimonious VDJ recombination scenarios with the TCRdist pipeline. In a later analysis, each TCR beta chain was defined by its CDR3 amino acid sequence together with its V-gene family, and reads lacking a unique V-gene family were excluded. As a way to deal with suspected cross-contamination and a sequencing artifact, a later analysis dropped 450 to 600 nucleotide sequences that were highly shared and had low generation probability. For each public chain, a later analysis derived a clonal expansion index from normalized ranks of inferred template counts within each repertoire. In a later analysis, generation probabilities were computed with a VDJ recombination model fitted to out-of-frame rearrangements, and the resulting probabilities were checked against IGoR. In a later analysis, hypergeometric tests were used to score TCR-TCR, TCR-HLA and TCR-CMV co-occurrence, with a repertoire-size bias correction applied to TCR pairs. A later analysis estimated false discovery rates by permuting HLA or CMV assignments 20 times. In a later analysis, co-occurring TCRs were grouped using DBSCAN, with TCRdist sequence similarity added in when clustering inside HLA-allele-positive subsets. Repertoires with fewer than 30,000 or more than 120,000 public chains, plus five repertoires with anomalous nucleotide sharing, were excluded from co-occurrence clustering. TCRdb limited this immuneACCESS table to in-frame rearrangements with V and J called. A share of clones is missing; checked studies link under half to unresolved V genes, and the rest is unexplained. V and J calls plus clone size are reproduced from that table; the DNA served to infer D and trimming. The sample table shows approximately 200,000 clones, and about 80% are seen once. The top ten hold around a sixth of the sample.

The sequence links TRBV6-5 to TRBJ1-6; the junction holds 10 bases that match TRBD1. The receptor's source is a man aged 40-49 years in good health and CMV-seronegative. Material for sequencing was PBMCs. The CDR3 sequence is CASSVGQGRSPLHF. The sequenced DNA is TGTGCCAGCAGTGTGGGACAGGGGAGGTCACCCCTCCACTTT.